These T cell receptor beta chains were read from a single sample in a study of PD-1 blockade in classical Hodgkin lymphoma. The data were produced by immunoSEQ multiplex PCR, yet TCRdb's version contains in-frame clones alone and is incomplete. The sample carries about 30,000 clones, 84% recorded once. Here the sequenced sample was CD4+ T cells from blood, taken before the fourth cycle of nivolumab. All receptors derive from a human donor with classical Hodgkin lymphoma. CDR3s leave out the opening cysteine and the closing phenylalanine or tryptophan. Each record gives: J gene, clone size, CDR3 length, V gene, CDR3 protein. Only some rows state a clone size, as once, few, many or a class for expanded clones.

TRBJ2-5,NA,12,TRBV11-1,ASSLDRGEETQY
TRBJ2-1,NA,13,TRBV7-3,ASSLTGGPYNEQF
TRBJ1-1,NA,13,TRBV4-3,ASSQDYGVWTEAF
TRBJ1-5,NA,13,TRBV4-3,ASSQGGGYNQPQH
TRBJ2-3,NA,14,TRBV4-1,ASSSWTSGEIDTQY
TRBJ1-2,NA,11,TRBV28,ATATGANYGYT
TRBJ1-1,NA,13,TRBV28,ASSPQGMGNTEAF
TRBJ1-1,NA,14,TRBV27,ASSLRWTSRNTEAF
TRBJ1-6,NA,15,TRBV28,ASSLFGGEGFNSPLH
TRBJ1-4,NA,12,TRBV2,ASSDGTSNEKLF
TRBJ2-7,NA,13,TRBV28,ASSYERGGHYEQY
TRBJ1-1,NA,14,TRBV5-1,ASSLGRAMGNTEAF
TRBJ1-3,once,12,TRBV30,AWSRGAPGNTIY
TRBJ1-2,NA,11,TRBV5-1,ASSLSRDHGYT
TRBJ1-6,NA,11,TRBV11-3,ASSLRRQSPLH
TRBJ2-3,once,14,TRBV7-3,ASSRARRGGTDTQY
TRBJ2-2,NA,16,TRBV11-2,ASSLWLAGGPGTGELF